The sequence of this T cell receptor beta chain was determined in a study of T-cell memory formation after mild COVID-19. Each CDR3 protein is one row after TCRdb ran MiXCR on the 5' RACE reads. The profile shows about 360,000 distinct CDR3 sequences, around an eighth of them singletons. CDR3 length: 16 amino acids. Germline loops: CDR1 SGHKS, CDR2 YYEKEE (reference sequence). V shed 2 bases, J shed 9 bases, and the junction held 12 bases outside the gene matches. Sequencing used PBMCs or a T cell subset sorted from them (not recorded which). The TCR comes from a man between 18 and 29 years old who had mild COVID-19 (a few samples of this study predate the infection). Cell type and time point are not known. The chain has TRBV5-5 and TRBJ2-1; 9 bases are a match to TRBD2. The CDR3 is CASSLTYGLAGTEQFF. The DNA for the CDR3 is TGTGCCAGCAGCTTAACGTATGGGCTAGCGGGGACTGAGCAGTTCTTC. Full variable domain (outside the CDR3, taken from reference TRBV5-5 and TRBJ2-1): DAGVTQSPTHLIKTRGQQVTLRCSPISGHKSVSWYQQVLGQGPQFIFQYYEKEERGRGNFPDRFSARQFPNYSSELNVNALLLGDSALYLCASSLTYGLAGTEQFFGPGTRLTVL.